This T cell receptor (beta chain) was sequenced for a study of cytomegalovirus exposure and HLA in healthy donors. This clone has a handful of counts. Its matching antigen is unknown. General study points: Later analysis demonstrated an association between a missense DCLRE1C variant and TCR beta V- and J-gene trimming.

The CDR3 has 16 residues. Looked up from germline, CDR1 is MDHEN and CDR2 is SYDVKM. Trimming removed 3 bases from V and 2 bases from J; junction bases left unmatched: 9. Primers for the PCR totalled 60 Vbeta and 13 Jbeta. Profiling relied on immunoSEQ multiplex PCR, and the TCRdb table lists in-frame clones only, not all of them. The table shows 120,000 or so clones, with roughly 15% occurring only once. The clonotype comes from a woman aged 18-29 years in good health and CMV-seronegative. The sample was PBMCs. The chain employs TRBV28 and TRBJ2-7; 8 nucleotides align to TRBD2. CDR3 nucleotides: TGTGCCAGCAGTTTGGGGAGGGGACTAGGAGCCTACGAGCAGTACTTC. Protein sequence: CASSLGRGLGAYEQYF.